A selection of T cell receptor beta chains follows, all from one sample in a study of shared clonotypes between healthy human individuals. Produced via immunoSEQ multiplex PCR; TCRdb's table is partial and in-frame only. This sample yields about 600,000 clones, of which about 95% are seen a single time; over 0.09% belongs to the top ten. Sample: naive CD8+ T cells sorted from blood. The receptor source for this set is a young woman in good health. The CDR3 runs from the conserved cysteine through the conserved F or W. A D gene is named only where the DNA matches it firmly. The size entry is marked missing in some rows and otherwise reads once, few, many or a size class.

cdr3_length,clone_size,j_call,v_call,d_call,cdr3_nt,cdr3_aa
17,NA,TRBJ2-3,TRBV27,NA,TGTGCCAGCAGTTTAGAGGGTCCGGGAGCTAGCACAGATACGCAGTATTTT,CASSLEGPGASTDTQYF
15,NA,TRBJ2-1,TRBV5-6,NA,TGTGCCAGCGTCCTGGGGGGCGGGAGATACAATGAGCAGTTCTTC,CASVLGGGRYNEQFF
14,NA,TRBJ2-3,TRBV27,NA,TGTGCCAGCAGTCTCGGTCAGGGGACAGATACGCAGTATTTT,CASSLGQGTDTQYF
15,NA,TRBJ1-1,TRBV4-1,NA,TGCGCCAGCAGCCAAGAAGTCCCAGGCCAACCTGAAGCTTTCTTT,CASSQEVPGQPEAFF
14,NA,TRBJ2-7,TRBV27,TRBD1,TGTGCCAGCAGTTTGGGACAGGGGGCCTACGAGCAGTACTTC,CASSLGQGAYEQYF
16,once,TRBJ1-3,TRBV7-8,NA,TGTGCCAGCAGCTTAGAGACGGGTAGCTCTGGAAACACCATATATTTT,CASSLETGSSGNTIYF
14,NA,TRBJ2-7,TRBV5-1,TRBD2,TGCGCCAGCAGAGCCGCTAGCGGGAATTACGAGCAGTACTTC,CASRAASGNYEQYF
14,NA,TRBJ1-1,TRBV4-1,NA,TGCGCCAGCAGCCCCGACGTAATTTTCACTGAAGCTTTCTTT,CASSPDVIFTEAFF
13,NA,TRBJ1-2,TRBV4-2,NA,TGTGCCAGCAGCCAAGACGACACCGGGGGCTACACCTTC,CASSQDDTGGYTF
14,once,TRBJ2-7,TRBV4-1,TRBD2,TGCGCCAGCAGCCAAGACGGGGGGGCGGTCGAGCAGTACTTC,CASSQDGGAVEQYF
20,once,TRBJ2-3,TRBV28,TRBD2,TGTGCCAGCAGTACTACCCCAACCTATAAGCGGGAGGGGGTCACAGATACGCAGTATTTT,CASSTTPTYKREGVTDTQYF
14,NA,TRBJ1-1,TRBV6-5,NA,TGTGCCAGCAGGCCGGGGGAGCTGAACACTGAAGCTTTCTTT,CASRPGELNTEAFF
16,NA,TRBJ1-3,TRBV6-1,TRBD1,TGTGCCAGCAGTGAGGGACAGCTCCTCTCTGGAAACACCATATATTTT,CASSEGQLLSGNTIYF
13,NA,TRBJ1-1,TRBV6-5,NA,TGTGCCAGCTCTTACGGGATGAACACTGAAGCTTTCTTT,CASSYGMNTEAFF
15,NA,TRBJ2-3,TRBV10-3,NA,TGTGCCATCAGTGACGAGTTTCTTGGCACAGATACGCAGTATTTT,CAISDEFLGTDTQYF
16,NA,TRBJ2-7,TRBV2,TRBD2,TGTGCCAGCAGTGATTTCCCTAGCGGGAGAAACTACGAGCAGTACTTC,CASSDFPSGRNYEQYF
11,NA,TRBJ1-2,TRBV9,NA,TGTGCCAGCAGGGCTGGGGAAGGCTACACCTTC,CASRAGEGYTF
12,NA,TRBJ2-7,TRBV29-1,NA,TGCAGCGTTTGGACGGTCTCCTACGAGCAGTACTTC,CSVWTVSYEQYF
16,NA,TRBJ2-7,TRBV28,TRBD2,TGTGCCAGTTCGACTAGCGGAGAGACACGCTCCTACGAGCAGTACTTC,CASSTSGETRSYEQYF
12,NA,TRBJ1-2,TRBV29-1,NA,TGCAGCGCCGCCGGACAGACCTATGGCTACACCTTC,CSAAGQTYGYTF
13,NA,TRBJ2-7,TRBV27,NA,TGTGCCAGCAGTTTTGGGCCGACCTACGAGCAGTACTTC,CASSFGPTYEQYF
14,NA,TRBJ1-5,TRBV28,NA,TGTGCCAGCAGAGGGACGAGCAACAATCAGCCCCAGCATTTT,CASRGTSNNQPQHF
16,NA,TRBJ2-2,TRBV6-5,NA,TGTGCCAGCAGTTACCTCGCCATCCCGAACACCGGGGAGCTGTTTTTT,CASSYLAIPNTGELFF
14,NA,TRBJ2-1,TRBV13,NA,TGTGCCAGCAGTCACCCCCAGCAGTACAATGAGCAGTTCTTC,CASSHPQQYNEQFF
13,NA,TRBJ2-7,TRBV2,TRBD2,TGTGCCAGCAGTTCCGAGCGGGAGTACGAGCAGTACTTC,CASSSEREYEQYF
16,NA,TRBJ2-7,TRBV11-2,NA,TGTGCCAGCAGCGCAGAAGGGTGGGGGGCAGTCTACGAGCAGTACTTC,CASSAEGWGAVYEQYF
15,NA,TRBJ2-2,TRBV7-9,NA,TGTGCCAGCAGCTTAGGACGAGTCTACACCGGGGAGCTGTTTTTT,CASSLGRVYTGELFF
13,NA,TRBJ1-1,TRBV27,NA,TGTGCCAGCAGTTTACAGGGGAACACTGAAGCTTTCTTT,CASSLQGNTEAFF
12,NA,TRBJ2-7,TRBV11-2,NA,TGTGCCAGCAGCTTGACCCGGGACGAGCAGTACTTC,CASSLTRDEQYF
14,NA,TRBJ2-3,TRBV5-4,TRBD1,TGTGCCAGCAGCTTGGACCCAGGGGGAGATACGCAGTATTTT,CASSLDPGGDTQYF
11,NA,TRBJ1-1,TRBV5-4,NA,TGTGCCAGCAGGCCGAACACTGAAGCTTTCTTT,CASRPNTEAFF
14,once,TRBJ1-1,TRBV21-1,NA,TGTGCCAGCTGGAATGATACATCGAACACTGAAGCTTTCTTT,CASWNDTSNTEAFF
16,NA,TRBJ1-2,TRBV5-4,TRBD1,TGTGCCAGCAGCCCCTCGGACAGGGGGGTCCTTGGGGGCTACACCTTC,CASSPSDRGVLGGYTF
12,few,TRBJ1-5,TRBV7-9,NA,TGTGCCAGCAGCTTAATGGATCAGCCCCAGCATTTT,CASSLMDQPQHF
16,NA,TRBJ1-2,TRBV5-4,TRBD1,TGTGCCAGCAGCTTGGAGACGACAGGGGGTCACTATGGCTACACCTTC,CASSLETTGGHYGYTF
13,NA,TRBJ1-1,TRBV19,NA,TGTGCCAGTAGTATGGAGATAAACACTGAAGCTTTCTTT,CASSMEINTEAFF
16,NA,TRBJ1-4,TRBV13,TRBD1,TGTGCCAGCAGCTCCGCTGGCGGGGCAGGGGGTGAAAAACTGTTTTTT,CASSSAGGAGGEKLFF
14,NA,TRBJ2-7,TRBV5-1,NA,TGCGCCAGCAGCGGGGACGCAGGACGCTACGAGCAGTACTTC,CASSGDAGRYEQYF
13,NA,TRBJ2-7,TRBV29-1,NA,TGCAGCGTTGGGTTCAGGGGCGACGACGAGCAGTACTTC,CSVGFRGDDEQYF
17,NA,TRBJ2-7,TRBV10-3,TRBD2,TGTGCCATCAGTGAGGGCCCTCTAGCGGGAGAACGGTACGAGCAGTACTTC,CAISEGPLAGERYEQYF
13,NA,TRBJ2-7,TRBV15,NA,TGTGCCACCAGCCCCGGGACTTCCTACGAGCAGTACTTC,CATSPGTSYEQYF
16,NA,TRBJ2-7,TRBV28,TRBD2,TGTGCCAGCAGGCATCCGGTGTCTAGCGGGATCTACGAGCAGTACTTC,CASRHPVSSGIYEQYF
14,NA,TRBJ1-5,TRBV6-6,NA,TGTGCCAGCAGTTACTCAAACGGCAATCAGCCCCAGCATTTT,CASSYSNGNQPQHF
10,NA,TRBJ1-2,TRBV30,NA,TGTGCCTGGAGGGGGCTCGGCTACACCTTC,CAWRGLGYTF
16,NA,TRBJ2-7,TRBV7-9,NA,TGTGCCAGCAACCCCTATTCCGGGACCCTCTCCTACGAGCAGTACTTC,CASNPYSGTLSYEQYF
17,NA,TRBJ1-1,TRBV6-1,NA,TGTGCCAGCAGTGAACCTCGGGGAGTGACGATGAACACTGAAGCTTTCTTT,CASSEPRGVTMNTEAFF
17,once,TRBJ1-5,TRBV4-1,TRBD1,TGCGCCAGCAGCCTACACCCGGGACAGGGTAGCAATCAGCCCCAGCATTTT,CASSLHPGQGSNQPQHF
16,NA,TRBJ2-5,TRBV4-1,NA,TGCGCCAGCAGCCAAGTGCTGGGAGGATCGGAGTGGACCCAGTACTTC,CASSQVLGGSEWTQYF
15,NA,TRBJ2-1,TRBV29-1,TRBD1,TGCAGCGACGGACAGACAGGGGGCAGGTACAATGAGCAGTTCTTC,CSDGQTGGRYNEQFF
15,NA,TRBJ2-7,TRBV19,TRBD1,TGTGCCAGTAGTATCCAAACAGGGGCTTCGGACGAGCAGTACTTC,CASSIQTGASDEQYF
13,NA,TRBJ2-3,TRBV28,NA,TGTGCCAGCAGGGTCCGTAGCACAGATACGCAGTATTTT,CASRVRSTDTQYF